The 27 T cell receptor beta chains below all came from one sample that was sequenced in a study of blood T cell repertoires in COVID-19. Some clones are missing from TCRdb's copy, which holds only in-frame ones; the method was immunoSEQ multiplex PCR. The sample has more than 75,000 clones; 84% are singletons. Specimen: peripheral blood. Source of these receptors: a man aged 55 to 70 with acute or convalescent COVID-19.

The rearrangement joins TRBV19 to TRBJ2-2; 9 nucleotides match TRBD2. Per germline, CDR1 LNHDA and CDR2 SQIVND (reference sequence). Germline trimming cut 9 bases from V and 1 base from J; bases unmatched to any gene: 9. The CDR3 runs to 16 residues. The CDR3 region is CASDGAAGGNTGELFF. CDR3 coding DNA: TGTGCCAGCGATGGAGCAGCGGGGGGGAACACCGGGGAGCTGTTTTTT.

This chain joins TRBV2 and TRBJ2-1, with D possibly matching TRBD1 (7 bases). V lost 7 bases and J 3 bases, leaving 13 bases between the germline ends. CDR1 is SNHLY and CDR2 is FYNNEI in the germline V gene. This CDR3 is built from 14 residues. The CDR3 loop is CASNRQGLYNEQFF. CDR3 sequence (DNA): TGTGCCAGCAATCGACAGGGACTCTACAATGAGCAGTTCTTC.

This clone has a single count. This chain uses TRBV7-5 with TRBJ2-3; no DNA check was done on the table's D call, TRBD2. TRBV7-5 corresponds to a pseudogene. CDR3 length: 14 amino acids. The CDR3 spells CARSSGLTTDTQYF. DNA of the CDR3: TGTGCCAGAAGCTCGGGACTAACCACAGATACGCAGTATTTT.

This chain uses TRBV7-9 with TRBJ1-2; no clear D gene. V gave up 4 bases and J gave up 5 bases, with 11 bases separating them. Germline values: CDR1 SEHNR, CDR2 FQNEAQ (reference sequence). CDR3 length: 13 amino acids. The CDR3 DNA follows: TGTGCCAGCAGCTCTAGGGCGGGTTATGGCTACACCTTC. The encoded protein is CASSSRAGYGYTF.

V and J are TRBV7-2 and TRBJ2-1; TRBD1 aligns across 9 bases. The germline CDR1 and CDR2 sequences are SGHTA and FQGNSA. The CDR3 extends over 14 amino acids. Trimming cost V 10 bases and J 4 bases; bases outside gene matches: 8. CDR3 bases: TGTGCCACCACGGACAGGGGCACGTACAATGAGCAGTTCTTC. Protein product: CATTDRGTYNEQFF.

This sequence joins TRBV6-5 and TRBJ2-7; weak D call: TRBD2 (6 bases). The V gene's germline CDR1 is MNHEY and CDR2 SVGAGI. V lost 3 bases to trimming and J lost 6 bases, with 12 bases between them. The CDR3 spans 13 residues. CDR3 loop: CASSYLRGGEQYF. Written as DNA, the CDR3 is TGTGCCAGCAGTTATTTGAGGGGAGGCGAGCAGTACTTC.

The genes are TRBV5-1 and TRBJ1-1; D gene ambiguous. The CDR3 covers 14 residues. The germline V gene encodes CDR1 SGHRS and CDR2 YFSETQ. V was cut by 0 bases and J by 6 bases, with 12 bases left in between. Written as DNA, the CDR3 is TGCGCCAGCAGCTTGGTGTTAGCGGGCTCTGAAGCTTTCTTT. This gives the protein CASSLVLAGSEAFF.

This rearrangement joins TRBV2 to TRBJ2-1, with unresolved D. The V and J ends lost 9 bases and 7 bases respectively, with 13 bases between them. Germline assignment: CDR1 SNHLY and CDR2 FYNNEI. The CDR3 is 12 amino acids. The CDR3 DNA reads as TGTGCCAGTGGTCATCCGAGGAATGAGCAGTTCTTC. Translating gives CASGHPRNEQFF.

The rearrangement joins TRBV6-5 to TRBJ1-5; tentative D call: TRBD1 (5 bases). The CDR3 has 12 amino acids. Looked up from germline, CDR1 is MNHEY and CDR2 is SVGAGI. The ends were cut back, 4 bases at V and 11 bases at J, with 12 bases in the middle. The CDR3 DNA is TGTGCCAGCAGTTCACCCAGGGTTACCCAGCATTTT. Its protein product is CASSSPRVTQHF.

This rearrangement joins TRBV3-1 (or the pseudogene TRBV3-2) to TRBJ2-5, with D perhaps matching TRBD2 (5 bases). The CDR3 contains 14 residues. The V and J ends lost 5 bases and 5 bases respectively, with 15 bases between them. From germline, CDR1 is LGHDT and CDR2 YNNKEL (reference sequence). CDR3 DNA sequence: TGTGCCAGCAGCTCCTCAGAGGAGCGGGAGACCCAGTACTTC. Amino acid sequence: CASSSSEERETQYF.

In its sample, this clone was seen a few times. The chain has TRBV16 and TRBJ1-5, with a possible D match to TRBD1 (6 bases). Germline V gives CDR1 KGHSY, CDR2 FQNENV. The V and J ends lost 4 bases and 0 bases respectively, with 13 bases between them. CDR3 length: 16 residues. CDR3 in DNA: TGTGCCAGCAGCCCGATGACAGGCAATAGCAATCAGCCCCAGCATTTT. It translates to CASSPMTGNSNQPQHF.

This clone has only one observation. The CDR3 here is CASSFPPGLAGDEQYV. CDR3 DNA sequence: TGTGCCAGCAGCTTTCCCCCGGGACTAGCGGGGGACGAGCAGTACGTC. The rearrangement joins TRBV6-2 or TRBV6-3 to TRBJ2-7; TRBD2 aligns across 14 bases. This CDR3 has 16 residues. CDR1 and CDR2 from the germline V gene are MNHEY and SVGEGT. V lost 6 bases and J lost 5; bases outside the gene matches: 9.

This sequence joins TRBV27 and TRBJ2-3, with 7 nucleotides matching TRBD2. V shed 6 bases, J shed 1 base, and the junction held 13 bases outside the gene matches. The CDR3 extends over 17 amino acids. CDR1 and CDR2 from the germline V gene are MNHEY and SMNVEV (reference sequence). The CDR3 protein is CASRYTIRGGGTDTQYF. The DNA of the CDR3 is TGTGCCAGCAGATACACTATCCGCGGGGGAGGCACAGATACGCAGTATTTT.

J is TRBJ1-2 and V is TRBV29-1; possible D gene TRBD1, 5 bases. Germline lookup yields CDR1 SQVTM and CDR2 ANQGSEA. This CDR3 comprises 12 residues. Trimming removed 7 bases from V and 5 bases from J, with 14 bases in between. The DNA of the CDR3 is TGCAGCGCCGCATCGGGGGGGTATGGCTACACCTTC. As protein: CSAASGGYGYTF. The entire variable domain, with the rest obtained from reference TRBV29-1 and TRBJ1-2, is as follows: SAVISQKPSRDICQRGTSLTIQCQVDSQVTMMFWYRQQPGQSLTLIATANQGSEATYESGFVIDKFPISRPNLTFSTLTVSNMSPEDSSIYLCSAASGGYGYTFGSGTRLTVV.

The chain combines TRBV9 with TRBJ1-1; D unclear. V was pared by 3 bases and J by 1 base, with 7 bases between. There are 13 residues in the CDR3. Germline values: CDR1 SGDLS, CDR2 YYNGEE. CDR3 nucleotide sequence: TGTGCCAGCAGCGACCGGTGGAACACTGAAGCTTTCTTT. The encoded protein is CASSDRWNTEAFF. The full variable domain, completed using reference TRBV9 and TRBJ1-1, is DSGVTQTPKHLITATGQRVTLRCSPRSGDLSVYWYQQSLDQGLQFLIQYYNGEERAKGNILERFSAQQFPDLHSELNLSSLELGDSALYFCASSDRWNTEAFFGQGTRLTVV.

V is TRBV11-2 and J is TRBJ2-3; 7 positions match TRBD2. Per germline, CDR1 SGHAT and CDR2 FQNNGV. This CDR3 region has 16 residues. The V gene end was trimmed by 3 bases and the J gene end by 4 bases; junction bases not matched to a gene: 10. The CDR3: CASSFTSAPPPDTQYF. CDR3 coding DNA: TGTGCCAGCAGCTTCACTAGCGCACCCCCCCCAGATACGCAGTATTTT.

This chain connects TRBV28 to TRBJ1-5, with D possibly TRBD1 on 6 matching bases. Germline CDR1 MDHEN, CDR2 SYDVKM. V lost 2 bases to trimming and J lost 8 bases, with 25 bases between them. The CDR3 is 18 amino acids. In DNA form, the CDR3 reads TGTGCCAGCAGTTTAGTTCCCATTGGGACACGGAGGATGGAGCCCCAGCATTTT. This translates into CASSLVPIGTRRMEPQHF.

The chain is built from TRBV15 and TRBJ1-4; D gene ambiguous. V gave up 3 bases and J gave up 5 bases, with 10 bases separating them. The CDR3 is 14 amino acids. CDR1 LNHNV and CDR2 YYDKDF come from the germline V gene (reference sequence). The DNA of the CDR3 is TGTGCCACCAGCAGCGGGGTCTGGAATGAAAAACTGTTTTTT. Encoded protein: CATSSGVWNEKLFF. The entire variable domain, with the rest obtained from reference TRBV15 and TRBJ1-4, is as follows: DAMVIQNPRYQVTQFGKPVTLSCSQTLNHNVMYWYQQKSSQAPKLLFHYYDKDFNNEADTPDNFQSRRPNTSFCFLDIRSPGLGDTAMYLCATSSGVWNEKLFFGSGTQLSVL.

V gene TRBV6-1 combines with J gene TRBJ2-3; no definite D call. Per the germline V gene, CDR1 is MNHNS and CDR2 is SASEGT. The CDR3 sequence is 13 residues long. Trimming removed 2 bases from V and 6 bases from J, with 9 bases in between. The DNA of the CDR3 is TGTGCCAGCAGTGAAATAGTGGTGGATACGCAGTATTTT. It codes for CASSEIVVDTQYF.

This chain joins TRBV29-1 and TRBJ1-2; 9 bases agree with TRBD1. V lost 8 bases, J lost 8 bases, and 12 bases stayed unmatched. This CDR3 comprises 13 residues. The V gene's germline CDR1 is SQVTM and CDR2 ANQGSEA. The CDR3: CSTEGDRGSGYTF. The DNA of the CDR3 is TGCAGCACAGAGGGTGACAGGGGGAGCGGCTACACCTTC.

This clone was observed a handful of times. The chain's CDR3 is CASSHTASRGARNYGYTF. The DNA for the CDR3 is TGCGCCAGCAGCCATACAGCAAGCAGGGGGGCGCGGAACTATGGCTACACCTTC. The chain employs TRBV4-1 and TRBJ1-2; TRBD1 agrees at 7 bases. Germline CDR1 and CDR2: MGHRA and YSYEKL. Trimming took 3 bases from V and 2 from J; bases not matched to a gene: 15. The CDR3 has 18 residues.

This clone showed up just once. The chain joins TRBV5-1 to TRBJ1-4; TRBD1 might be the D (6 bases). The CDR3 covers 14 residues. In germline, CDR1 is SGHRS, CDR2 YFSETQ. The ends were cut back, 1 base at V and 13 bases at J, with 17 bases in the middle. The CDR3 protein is CASSLSGGGGGLFF. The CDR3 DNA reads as TGCGCCAGCAGCTTGTCTGGGGGCGGGGGAGGACTGTTTTTT.

DNA for the CDR3: TGTGCCAGCAGCCAGGGGGGCGGGTCCAAAAACATTCAGTACTTC. Its translation is CASSQGGGSKNIQYF. The chain joins TRBV28 to TRBJ2-4, with D perhaps matching TRBD1 (7 bases). Germline V gives CDR1 MDHEN, CDR2 SYDVKM. Trimming took 6 bases from V and 2 from J, leaving 14 bases between them. The CDR3 sequence is 15 residues long.

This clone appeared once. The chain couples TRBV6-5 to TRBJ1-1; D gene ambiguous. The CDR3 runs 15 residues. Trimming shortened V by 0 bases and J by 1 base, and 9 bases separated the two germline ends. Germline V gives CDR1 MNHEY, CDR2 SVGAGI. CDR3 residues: CASSYSNVGNTEAFF. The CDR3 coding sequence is TGTGCCAGCAGTTACTCGAACGTCGGGAACACTGAAGCTTTCTTT.

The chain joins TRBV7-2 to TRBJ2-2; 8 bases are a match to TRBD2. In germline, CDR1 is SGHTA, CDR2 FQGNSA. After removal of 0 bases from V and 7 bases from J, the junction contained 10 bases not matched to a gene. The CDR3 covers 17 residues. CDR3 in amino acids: CASSLAPGGAVDGELFF. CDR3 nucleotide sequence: TGTGCCAGCAGCTTAGCGCCCGGGGGGGCGGTAGACGGGGAGCTGTTTTTT.

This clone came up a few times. CDR3 loop: CSAGRAGGYYEQYF. The CDR3 DNA follows: TGCAGCGCCGGGAGGGCGGGAGGATACTACGAGCAGTACTTC. The rearrangement uses TRBV29-1 and TRBJ2-7; 8 bases map to TRBD2. Germline V CDR1 and CDR2: SQVTM, ANQGSEA. The V gene end was trimmed by 7 bases and the J gene end by 3 bases; junction bases not matched to a gene: 11. This CDR3 has 14 residues.

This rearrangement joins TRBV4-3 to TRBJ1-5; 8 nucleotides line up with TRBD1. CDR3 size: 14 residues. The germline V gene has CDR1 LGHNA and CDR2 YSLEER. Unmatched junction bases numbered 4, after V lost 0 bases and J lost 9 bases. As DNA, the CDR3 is TGCGCCAGCAGCCAAGATTTCAGGGGGCGGCCCCAGCATTTT. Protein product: CASSQDFRGRPQHF.